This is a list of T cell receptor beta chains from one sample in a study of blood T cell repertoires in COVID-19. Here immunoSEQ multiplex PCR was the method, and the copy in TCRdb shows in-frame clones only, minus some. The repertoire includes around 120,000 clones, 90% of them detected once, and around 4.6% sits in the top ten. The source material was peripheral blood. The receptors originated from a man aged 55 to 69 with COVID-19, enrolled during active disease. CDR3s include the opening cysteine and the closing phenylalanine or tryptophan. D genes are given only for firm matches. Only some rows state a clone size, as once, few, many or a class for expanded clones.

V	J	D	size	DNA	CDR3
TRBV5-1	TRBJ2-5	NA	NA	TGCGCCAGCAGCTCGCAGGGCGGAGACCAAGAGACCCAGTACTTC	CASSSQGGDQETQYF
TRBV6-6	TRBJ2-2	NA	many	TGTGCCAGCAATGGACAACCGCCGAACACCGGGGAGCTGTTTTTT	CASNGQPPNTGELFF
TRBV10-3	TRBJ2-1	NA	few	TGTGCCATCAGAAGACAGGGAGGCACGGATGAGCAGTTCTTC	CAIRRQGGTDEQFF
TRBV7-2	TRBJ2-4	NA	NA	TGTGCCAGCAGCTTGGGGGGAAGGGAAGGCATTCAGTACTTC	CASSLGGREGIQYF
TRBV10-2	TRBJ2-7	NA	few	TGCGCCAGCAGAGATACAGGTTCCGAGCAGTACTTC	CASRDTGSEQYF
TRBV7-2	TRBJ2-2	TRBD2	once	TGTGCCAGCAGCTTACCGGGAGGAAACCCCGGGGAGCTGTTTTTT	CASSLPGGNPGELFF
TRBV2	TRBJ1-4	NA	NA	TGTGCCAGCAGTGACACAGGGACTGAAAAACTGTTTTTT	CASSDTGTEKLFF
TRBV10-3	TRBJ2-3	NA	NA	TGTGCCATCAGTGCCCCTCCCAGGTCCGGGGGTACGCAGTATTTT	CAISAPPRSGGTQYF
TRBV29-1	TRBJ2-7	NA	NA	TGCAGCGTTGGGAGCCAACAGGGCTCCGAGCAGTACTTC	CSVGSQQGSEQYF
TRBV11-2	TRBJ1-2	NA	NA	TGTGCCAGCAGCTTAGATTCAGGACTTAACTATGGCTACACCTTC	CASSLDSGLNYGYTF
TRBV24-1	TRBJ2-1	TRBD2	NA	TGTGCCACCAGTGACCCTCCCTCGCTAGCGGGAAGGGACAATGAGCAGTTCTTC	CATSDPPSLAGRDNEQFF
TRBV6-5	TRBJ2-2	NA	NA	TGTGCCAGCAGTTCACAGAGCGGCGGCGGCACCGGGGAGCTGTTTTTT	CASSSQSGGGTGELFF
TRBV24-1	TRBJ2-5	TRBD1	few	TGTGCCACCAGTGATCCGGACAGGGATGAGACCCAGTACTTC	CATSDPDRDETQYF
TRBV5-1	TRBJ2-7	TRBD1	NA	TGCGCCAGCAGCCGGGGACCCCAGGGGGACGAGCAGTACTTC	CASSRGPQGDEQYF
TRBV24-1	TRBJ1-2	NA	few	TGTGCCACCAGTGAAGGGACTTCATATGGCTACACCTTC	CATSEGTSYGYTF
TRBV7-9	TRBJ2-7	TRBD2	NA	TGTGCCAGCAGCTTATGGCCTAGCGGGGACCAGTACTTC	CASSLWPSGDQYF
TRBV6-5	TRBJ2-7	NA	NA	TGTGCCAGCAGTTACTCTTCTTACCCTCGGGGCGAGCAGTACTTC	CASSYSSYPRGEQYF
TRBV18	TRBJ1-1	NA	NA	TGTGCCAGCTCGCCTCTAACGGGAGATGAAGCTTTCTTT	CASSPLTGDEAFF
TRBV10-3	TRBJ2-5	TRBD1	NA	TGTGCCATCATGGGGGCAGGGGGCGAATCTGCTGGCGAGACCCAGTACTTC	CAIMGAGGESAGETQYF